This T cell receptor (beta chain) is drawn from a study of PD-L1 blockade in urothelial cancer. Study overall: The analyses of blood took place 3 weeks (second dose) and 6 weeks after treatment start. Typically, measured as a median, blood samples had 141,255 T cells.

Germline V gene sequence: CDR1 MRHNA, CDR2 SNTAGT. V lost 1 base and J 2 bases, leaving 9 bases between the germline ends. The CDR3 spans 14 residues. The data were produced by immunoSEQ multiplex PCR, yet TCRdb's version contains in-frame clones alone and is incomplete. This table holds about 88,000 clones, 90% to 95% found once. The receptor was isolated from a man aged 55 to 70 with urothelial cancer. This chain joins TRBV6-4 and TRBJ2-7, with D perhaps matching TRBD2 (6 bases). Material: PBMCs, obtained around atezolizumab (anti-PD-L1) treatment. CDR3 sequence (DNA): TGTGCCAGCAGTGACTTAGCGGTTACCTACGAGCAGTACTTC. This translates into CASSDLAVTYEQYF.